This record covers a single TCR beta chain. Its target is not known. The time point is: week 23, last vaccination. Alongside topical imiquimod, each dose of vaccine comprised 300 ug of mutant IDH1 20-mer peptide. The entry originates in a study of a mutant IDH1 vaccine in newly diagnosed glioma. Study overall: Radiotherapy alone preceded vaccination by 4-6 weeks; alternatively, vaccination started with temozolomide cycles.

This CDR3 has 16 residues. The germline gives CDR1 SNHLY, CDR2 FYNNEI. Deletions cut 3 bases from V and 3 bases from J, with 17 bases between. Repertoires were generated with immunoSEQ multiplex PCR, while TCRdb's copy carries only in-frame clones and drops some. This table has roughly 38,000 clones, over 70% appearing once. This TCR derives from a woman in her thirties or forties with glioma. Some clones in this sample may be carry-over from other donors' samples. Sample: PBMCs, taken from a glioma patient whose treatment included an IDH1 peptide vaccine. The chain links TRBV2 to TRBJ1-2; D perhaps matches TRBD1 (5 bases). Here the CDR3 DNA reads TGTGCCAGCAGTGAGGAGGGACCCCTCGGGGACTATGGCTACACCTTC. Translated: CASSEEGPLGDYGYTF.